The clone carrying this T cell receptor (beta chain) was detected a few times. What it binds is unknown. This sample is part of a study of cytomegalovirus exposure and HLA in healthy donors. Study in general: Prior work identified some 120 million unique TCR beta sequences in some 180 million T cells. General study points: Common viral pathogens (according to a later analysis) appeared linked to several of the most significant clusters. It was 150 to 200 TCR beta chains that were listed as cytomegalovirus-associated.

The CDR3 consists of 15 residues. V was clipped by 0 bases and J by 1 base; unmatched bases: 2. CDR1 and CDR2 from the germline V gene are LGHNA and YNFKEQ. The primer mix had 60 Vbeta and 13 Jbeta primers. Sequenced by immunoSEQ multiplex PCR; TCRdb stores in-frame clones only, minus some. The sample records 70,000 to 100,000 clones, over 70% being singletons. The chain employs TRBV4-2 and TRBJ1-1, with 7 bases fitting TRBD1. This TCR came from a woman aged 50 to 60 in good health and CMV-seropositive. The sequencing input was PBMCs. In DNA, the CDR3 is TGTGCCAGCAGCCAAGAACAGGGGCCGAACACTGAAGCTTTCTTT. Amino acids: CASSQEQGPNTEAFF.